This T cell receptor (beta chain) was profiled in a study of identical twins. Notes on the study in general: Less excess twin sharing appeared in beta out-of-frame sequences. Alpha sequences that were out-of-frame and twin-shared showed an excess of low generation probability.

Among all donors, each was a healthy Caucasian. In regard to this clonotype: Its antigen remains unknown.

Template switching created a universal primer site, and the cDNA included unique molecular identifiers. In TCRdb, the 5' RACE reads were re-called with MiXCR into one record per CDR3 protein. This sample has 420,000 or so distinct CDR3 sequences, with roughly 20% found just once. The CDR3 is 17 residues long. J was trimmed by 2 bases and V by 9 bases; bases with no gene match: 13. Germline assignment: CDR1 KGHDR and CDR2 SFDVKD. The sequence was obtained from a man over 45 in good health. The chain employs TRBV24-1 and TRBJ2-2; TRBD1 agrees at 8 bases. Input material: naive T cells sorted from blood. The CDR3 sequence: CATAQSPGQENTGELFF. CDR3 DNA: TGTGCCACCGCCCAATCCCCGGGACAGGAAAACACCGGGGAGCTGTTTTTT.